The 8 T cell receptor beta chains below come from one sample, sequenced in a study of blood T cell repertoires in COVID-19. Sequencing used immunoSEQ multiplex PCR; TCRdb keeps in-frame clones, though not all of them. The sample yields about 400,000 clones, roughly 90% seen once. The material sequenced was peripheral blood. These receptor sequences come from a man aged 35-49 years with acute or convalescent COVID-19.

This CDR3 is CASRAPPRSTEAFF. The DNA for the CDR3 is TGTGCCAGCAGAGCCCCCCCGAGGAGCACTGAAGCTTTCTTT. The chain uses TRBV6-6 and TRBJ1-1; no clear D. Trimming removed 6 bases from V and 4 bases from J, with 15 bases in between. The CDR3 runs to 14 residues. From germline, CDR1 is MNHNY and CDR2 SVGAGI (reference sequence).

In this sample, this clone turned up a few times. The chain employs TRBV19 and TRBJ1-5, with D perhaps matching TRBD1 (6 bases). Germline V gene lookup returns CDR1 LNHDA and CDR2 SQIVND (reference sequence). V lost 5 bases and J 4 bases, leaving 9 bases between the germline ends. The CDR3 has 13 amino acids. The CDR3 DNA reads TGTGCCAGTAGTCAGGGGTGGAATCAGCCCCAGCATTTT. This translates into CASSQGWNQPQHF. Full variable domain (missing parts from reference TRBV19 and TRBJ1-5): DGGITQSPKYLFRKEGQNVTLSCEQNLNHDAMYWYRQDPGQGLRLIYYSQIVNDFQKGDIAEGYSVSREKKESFPLTVTSAQKNPTAFYLCASSQGWNQPQHFGDGTRLSIL.

This clone was counted at least ten times. The CDR3 region is CASSQEVVAAYEQYF. CDR3 coding DNA: TGCGCCAGCAGCCAAGAGGTGGTAGCGGCCTACGAGCAGTACTTC. The chain employs TRBV4-3 and TRBJ2-7, with TRBD2 as a possible D gene (6 bases). The V end was cut by 0 bases, the J end by 2 bases, with 11 bases between. CDR1 is LGHNA and CDR2 is YSLEER in the germline V gene. This CDR3 region has 15 residues.

The chain couples TRBV10-3 to TRBJ2-1; 7 bases agree with TRBD2. From germline, CDR1 is ENHRY and CDR2 SYGVKD. J was trimmed by 3 bases and V by 2 bases; bases with no gene match: 10. CDR3 length: 17 residues. The CDR3 loop reads CAISEAGGTVGYNEQFF. The CDR3 DNA reads TGTGCCATCAGTGAGGCCGGGGGGACCGTTGGCTACAATGAGCAGTTCTTC.

V and J are TRBV5-1 and TRBJ1-1, with TRBD1 as a possible D gene (6 bases). V lost 5 bases, J lost 3 bases, and 20 bases lay in between. Looked up from germline, CDR1 is SGHRS and CDR2 is YFSETQ. This CDR3 is 16 amino acids long. CDR3 residues: CASRWGQRLRDTEAFF. DNA for the CDR3: TGCGCCAGCAGATGGGGGCAGCGTCTTCGTGACACTGAAGCTTTCTTT.

This chain links TRBV5-6 with TRBJ2-1; 7 bases agree with TRBD2. CDR3 length: 14 amino acids. Trimming took 1 base from V and 9 from J; bases not matched to a gene: 7. CDR1 and CDR2 (germline): SGHDT, YYEEEE. The CDR3 loop is CASSLQYGEGEQFF. As DNA, the CDR3 is TGTGCCAGCAGCTTGCAGTACGGGGAGGGTGAGCAGTTCTTC.

This chain connects TRBV5-4 to TRBJ1-1; 10 bases agree with TRBD1. Germline V CDR1 and CDR2: SGHNT, YYREEE (reference sequence). The V and J ends lost 7 bases and 10 bases, in that order; junction bases with no gene match: 13. The CDR3 consists of 14 residues. The CDR3 sequence is CASLDRGRLDGAFF. The CDR3 nucleotides are TGTGCCAGCCTCGACAGGGGGCGATTAGATGGAGCTTTCTTT.

The chain couples TRBV20-1 to TRBJ1-2; 7 nucleotides align to TRBD1. The length of the CDR3 is 11 residues. Germline V gene lookup returns CDR1 DFQATT and CDR2 SNEGSKA (reference sequence). The CDR3 DNA reads TGCAGCGCGACAGGGCCCTATGGCTACACCTTC. It specifies CSATGPYGYTF.